This T cell receptor beta chain was sequenced during a study of CD8 T cells in ankylosing spondylitis. Points from the study as a whole: Clones tied to disease were said to be significantly enriched in matched ankylosing spondylitis synovial fluid. Clones linked to disease, bearing a CD8+ phenotype, were relatively rare in peripheral blood. Blood from ankylosing spondylitis patients appeared to carry a characteristic roughly 8-variant TCR beta motif.

This clonotype was observed many times. Its antigen is still unknown. The CDR3 sequence is 15 residues long. In germline, CDR1 is SGDLS, CDR2 YYNGEE. The V gene end was trimmed by 4 bases and the J gene end by 5 bases; junction bases not matched to a gene: 10. It was by quantitative 5'-RACE with molecular barcodes that TCR beta libraries were made. TCRdb reprocessed the 5' RACE reads via MiXCR and lists one record per CDR3 protein. The sample lists more than 5,500 distinct CDR3 sequences, approximately 3% occurring once. The V and J genes are TRBV9 and TRBJ2-7; 9 nucleotides match TRBD1. The source of this sequence is a female donor with ankylosing spondylitis or in good health (not recorded which). The material sequenced was blood, either unsorted or a sorted T cell fraction (not recorded which). CDR3 in DNA: TGTGCCAGCAGCACTTCCGGGACAGGGATGCACGAGCAGTACTTC. Translated, it gives CASSTSGTGMHEQYF.